This TCR beta chain was recovered during a study of metastatic and nonmetastatic thyroid tumors. The wider study: Patients with malignant and benign thyroid disease provided blood and tumor or nodule tissue, whose repertoires were compared.

The germline V gene has CDR1 SNHLY and CDR2 FYNNEI. The CDR3 consists of 14 residues. The ends were cut back, 8 bases at V and 9 bases at J, with 17 bases in the middle. Original handling: Clinicopathological groups of papillary thyroid cancer showed CDR3 differences that were used to build a distant-metastasis classifier. TCRdb re-analyzed the PCR reads using MiXCR. These V and J calls originate from TCRdb's pipeline instead of the authors' own analysis. The table shows roughly 70,000 clones, with about 17% occurring only once. Study-level points and caveats: A significant increase in TCR beta diversity was reportedly seen in malignant thyroid tumors relative to benign nodules, in blood and tumor.

This clone came up a few times. Its matching antigen is unknown. All patients were untreated before thyroid surgery. V is TRBV2 and J is TRBJ1-6; a possible D gene is TRBD1 (5 bases). The sequencing sample was made of blood. The TCR was taken from a female donor with papillary thyroid cancer or a benign thyroid nodule (not recorded which). Some clones in this sample may be carry-over from other donors' samples. The CDR3 DNA sequence: TGTGCCAGCGGCCGAGGCTTTAGGGGTTCACCCCTCCACTTT. Translating gives CASGRGFRGSPLHF.